This T cell receptor beta chain came from a study of shared clonotypes between healthy human individuals. Study outcomes and limitations: Clonotype sharing among donors was thought likely to change with sequencing depth.

The protocol was immunoSEQ multiplex PCR, while the TCRdb copy is restricted to in-frame clones and leaves out a portion. The sample consists of 1 million to 1.2 million clones, around three quarters of them appearing once. Nashville, Tennessee was home to all donors, who were Caucasian adults. Germline CDR1 SGHTA, CDR2 FQGNSA. Trimming cost V 6 bases and J 6 bases, with 15 bases left between them. This CDR3 spans 14 amino acids. With respect to this clone: Its antigen is not identified.

The rearrangement uses TRBV7-2 and TRBJ2-4, with D possibly being TRBD1 (5 bases). The TCR was taken from a young man in good health. Some clones in this sample may be carry-over from other donors' samples. Source material: memory CD4+ T cells from PBMCs. Subset: CD45RA-negative fraction. CDR3 loop: CASRDTGRANIQYF. CDR3 nucleotide sequence: TGTGCCAGCAGAGACACAGGAAGAGCAAACATTCAGTACTTC.